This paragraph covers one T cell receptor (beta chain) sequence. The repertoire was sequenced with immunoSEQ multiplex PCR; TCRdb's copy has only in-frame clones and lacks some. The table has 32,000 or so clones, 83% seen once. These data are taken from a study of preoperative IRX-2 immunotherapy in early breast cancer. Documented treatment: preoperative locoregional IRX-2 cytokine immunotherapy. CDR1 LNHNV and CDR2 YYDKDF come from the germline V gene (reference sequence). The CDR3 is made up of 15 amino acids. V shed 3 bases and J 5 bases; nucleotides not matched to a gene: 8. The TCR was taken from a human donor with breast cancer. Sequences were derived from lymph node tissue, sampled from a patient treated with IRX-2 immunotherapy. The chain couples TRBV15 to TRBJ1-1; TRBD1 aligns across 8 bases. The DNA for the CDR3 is TGTGCCACCAGCAGTTCGGCCAGGGGGCAAACTGAAGCTTTCTTT. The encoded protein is CATSSSARGQTEAFF.